A single sample gave rise to the 21 T cell receptor beta chains below, sequenced in a study of OX40 agonist ivuxolimab in advanced cancers. Clones were read by immunoSEQ multiplex PCR, and TCRdb kept only the in-frame ones, dropping some. In the table there are almost 45,000 clones, 88% of which are singletons. Sample: CD4+ or CD8+ T cells sorted from blood, taken in a trial of the OX40 agonist ivuxolimab. The receptor source for this set is an adult with an advanced solid tumor such as melanoma, head and neck, liver or kidney cancer.

This chain connects TRBV4-1 to TRBJ1-4, with a weak D call TRBD1 (6 bases). With 0 bases removed from V and 6 bases from J, the gap between germline ends came to 14 bases. The CDR3 is 16 residues long. Germline CDR1 MGHRA, CDR2 YSYEKL. The CDR3 is CASSQDMGGAHEKLFF. The CDR3 coding sequence is TGCGCCAGCAGCCAAGATATGGGGGGGGCACATGAAAAACTGTTTTTT.

The chain combines TRBV7-6 with TRBJ2-3; D gene uncertain. Per the germline V gene, CDR1 is SGHVS and CDR2 is FNYEAQ. The CDR3 loop spans 14 amino acids. Trimming took 5 bases from V and 1 from J, leaving 10 bases between them. The CDR3 DNA reads TGTGCCAGCAGCCCCGAGGCCCGCACAGATACGCAGTATTTT. As protein: CASSPEARTDTQYF.

The chain employs TRBV6-4 and TRBJ2-3; D call uncertain. The CDR3 runs 13 residues. V lost 0 bases, J lost 6 bases, and 7 bases lay in between. The germline V gene encodes CDR1 MRHNA and CDR2 SNTAGT. The CDR3 region has the DNA TGTGCCAGCAGTGACTCGGGTTCCGATACGCAGTATTTT. Translation: CASSDSGSDTQYF.

The CDR3 reads CAWSARLVANEQYF. The DNA of the CDR3 is TGTGCCTGGAGTGCCCGACTAGTAGCGAACGAGCAGTACTTC. V and J are TRBV30 and TRBJ2-7; possibly TRBD2 for D (6 bases). In germline, CDR1 is GTSNPN, CDR2 SVGIG (reference sequence). The CDR3 is 14 amino acids. The germline V and J ends were trimmed by 1 base and 5 bases, with 15 bases remaining between them.

This clone was found a few times. The V and J genes are TRBV2 and TRBJ2-5, with a tentative D call TRBD1 (6 bases). This CDR3 contains 15 residues. Germline CDR1 SNHLY, CDR2 FYNNEI. The V gene lost 6 bases and the J gene lost 2 bases, with 16 bases spanning the gap. CDR3 coding DNA: TGTGCCAGCAGCTCAGGGGAAGTGTGGCAAGAGACCCAGTACTTC. Translation: CASSSGEVWQETQYF.

This chain joins TRBV27 and TRBJ1-2, with D tentatively TRBD1 (5 bases). Germline CDR1 and CDR2: MNHEY and SMNVEV (reference sequence). The CDR3 loop spans 14 amino acids. V was cut by 8 bases and J by 1 base, with 14 bases left in between. The CDR3 sequence is CASRRGENNYGYTF. The DNA for the CDR3 is TGTGCCAGCCGCCGGGGGGAGAATAACTATGGCTACACCTTC.

This clone was detected only a few times. The genes are TRBV1 and TRBJ1-5. TRBV1 counts as a pseudogene. The CDR3 runs 13 residues. The CDR3 is CASSQESDQPQHF. For the CDR3, the DNA is TGCGCCAGCAGCCAAGAAAGCGATCAGCCCCAGCATTTT.

The chain carries TRBV19 and TRBJ2-2; D not resolved. CDR1 and CDR2 from the germline V gene are LNHDA and SQIVND (reference sequence). V was cut by 10 bases and J by 0 bases, with 9 bases left in between. The CDR3 spans 13 residues. CDR3 DNA sequence: TGTGCCATCTCACACACGAACACCGGGGAGCTGTTTTTT. Translating gives CAISHTNTGELFF.

The gene calls are TRBV9 and TRBJ1-5; 7 bases map to TRBD1. The CDR3 covers 15 residues. V shed 3 bases, J shed 0 bases, and the junction held 3 bases outside the gene matches. CDR1 is SGDLS, CDR2 YYNGEE, per germline. The CDR3 loop is CASSATGTSNQPQHF. The CDR3 DNA sequence: TGTGCCAGCAGCGCGACAGGGACTAGCAATCAGCCCCAGCATTTT.

The chain links TRBV4-1 to TRBJ1-1, with 11 bases matching TRBD1. There are 15 residues in the CDR3. Unmatched junction bases numbered 5, after V lost 4 bases and J lost 4 bases. CDR1 and CDR2 (germline): MGHRA, YSYEKL. CDR3 sequence reads: CASSRPGTGGTEAFF. CDR3 DNA: TGCGCCAGCAGCCGACCGGGGACAGGGGGCACTGAAGCTTTCTTT.

This rearrangement joins TRBV7-7 to TRBJ2-1; D may be TRBD1 (5 bases). V shed 3 bases and J shed 2 bases, with 11 bases lying between them. The CDR3 covers 15 residues. Germline-derived CDR1 and CDR2 are SSHAT and FNYEAQ (reference sequence). The CDR3 bases are TGTGCCAGCAGCTTGGGGCAGGATGCCTACAATGAGCAGTTCTTC. Its translation is CASSLGQDAYNEQFF.

V and J are TRBV19 and TRBJ1-6; D is unresolved. Germline V gives CDR1 LNHDA, CDR2 SQIVND (reference sequence). Trimming took 6 bases from V and 0 from J, leaving 9 bases between them. There are 15 residues in the CDR3. The CDR3 nucleotides read TGTGCCAGTAGATCCCCTAGCTCCTATAATTCACCCCTCCACTTT. Its translation: CASRSPSSYNSPLHF.

This chain joins TRBV27 and TRBJ1-2; perhaps TRBD1 as D (5 bases). Looked up from germline, CDR1 is MNHEY and CDR2 is SMNVEV (reference sequence). The V gene lost 2 bases and the J gene lost 1 base, with 17 bases spanning the gap. The CDR3 extends over 17 amino acids. The CDR3 loop is CASSLTGTGTHNYGYTF. CDR3 bases: TGTGCCAGCAGTTTAACAGGAACGGGGACCCATAACTATGGCTACACCTTC.

This clone has a single count. The chain is built from TRBV5-5 and TRBJ2-5, with D unclear. The CDR3 is made up of 14 amino acids. From germline, CDR1 is SGHKS and CDR2 YYEKEE (reference sequence). The V and J ends lost 1 base and 3 bases respectively, with 10 bases between them. The CDR3: CASSLMGRKETQYF. CDR3 DNA: TGTGCCAGCAGCTTGATGGGCCGGAAAGAGACCCAGTACTTC.

This clone was counted once. This chain uses TRBV14 with TRBJ1-5; 7 bases are a match to TRBD1. Germline V gives CDR1 SGHDN, CDR2 FVKESK. There are 13 residues in the CDR3. V was pared by 0 bases and J by 13 bases, with 6 bases of the junction left unmatched. As DNA, the CDR3 is TGTGCCAGCAGCCAAGATCCCGGGACAGAGCAGCATTTT. It specifies CASSQDPGTEQHF. Supplemented by reference TRBV14 and TRBJ1-5, the full variable domain reads EAGVTQFPSHSVIEKGQTVTLRCDPISGHDNLYWYRRVMGKEIKFLLHFVKESKQDESGMPNNRFLAERTGGTYSTLKVQPAELEDSGVYFCASSQDPGTEQHFGDGTRLSIL.

This chain joins TRBV6-1 and TRBJ1-6; a possible D gene is TRBD1 (6 bases). Germline CDR1 MNHNS, CDR2 SASEGT. The CDR3 spans 13 residues. V lost 6 bases to trimming and J lost 11 bases, with 14 bases between them. CDR3 sequence (DNA): TGTGCCAGCAGCGGGGGGGGCTGGCCACCCCTCCACTTT. The encoded protein is CASSGGGWPPLHF.

The genes are TRBV7-9 and TRBJ2-7; tentatively, D is TRBD2 (6 bases). Germline loops: CDR1 SEHNR, CDR2 FQNEAQ (reference sequence). The CDR3 loop spans 14 amino acids. V was cut by 0 bases and J by 2 bases, with 8 bases left in between. The CDR3 here is CASSLAGGPYEQYV. The CDR3 nucleotides read TGTGCCAGCAGCTTAGCGGGGGGACCCTACGAGCAGTACGTC.

The genes are TRBV11-2 and TRBJ2-1; unclear D gene. This CDR3 region has 12 residues. Trimming left V 0 bases short and J 8 bases short, with 5 bases between. Germline CDR1 is SGHAT and CDR2 is FQNNGV. CDR3 nucleotide sequence: TGTGCCAGCAGCTTAGACGCCTATGAGCAGTTCTTC. Amino acids: CASSLDAYEQFF.

The V call is TRBV9, the J call TRBJ2-6, with D hard to call. V lost 6 bases and J lost 1, with 8 bases in between. The CDR3 contains 14 residues. CDR1 is SGDLS, CDR2 YYNGEE, per germline. CDR3 protein: CASNHNSGANVLTF. Written as DNA, the CDR3 is TGTGCCAGCAACCACAATTCTGGGGCCAACGTCCTGACTTTC.

The chain employs TRBV5-1 and TRBJ2-7; 8 bases map to TRBD1. The CDR3 has 13 amino acids. Germline V CDR1 and CDR2: SGHRS, YFSETQ. The trim removed 4 bases at V and 4 bases at J, leaving 4 bases unmatched. The CDR3 sequence is CASSLWTGYEQYV. In DNA, the CDR3 is TGCGCCAGCAGCCTGTGGACAGGGTACGAGCAGTACGTC.

This rearrangement joins TRBV9 to TRBJ2-5; 11 bases map to TRBD2. The CDR3 spans 15 residues. V was clipped by 2 bases and J by 5 bases; unmatched bases: 5. Germline CDR1 is SGDLS and CDR2 is YYNGEE. CDR3 in DNA: TGTGCCAGCAGCGTGACTAGCGGGGTAGTGGAGACCCAGTACTTC. Its protein product is CASSVTSGVVETQYF.